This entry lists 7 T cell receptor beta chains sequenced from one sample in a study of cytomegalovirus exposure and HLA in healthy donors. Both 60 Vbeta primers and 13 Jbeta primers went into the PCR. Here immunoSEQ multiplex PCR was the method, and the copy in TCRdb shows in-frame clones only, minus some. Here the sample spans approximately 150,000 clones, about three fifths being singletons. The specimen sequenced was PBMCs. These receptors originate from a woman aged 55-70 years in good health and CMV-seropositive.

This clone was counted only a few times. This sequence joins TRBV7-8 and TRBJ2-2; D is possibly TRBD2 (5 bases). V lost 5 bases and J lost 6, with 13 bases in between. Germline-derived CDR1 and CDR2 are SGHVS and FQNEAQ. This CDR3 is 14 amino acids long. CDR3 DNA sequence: TGTGCCAGCAGCCCAGGACTGGCCCCCGGGGAGCTGTTTTTT. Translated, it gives CASSPGLAPGELFF.

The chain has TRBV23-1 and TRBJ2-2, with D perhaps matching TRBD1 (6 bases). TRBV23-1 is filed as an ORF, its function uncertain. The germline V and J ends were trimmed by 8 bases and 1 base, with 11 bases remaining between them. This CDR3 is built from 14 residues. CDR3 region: CASRRGGNTGELFF. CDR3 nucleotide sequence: TGCGCCAGCCGTAGAGGGGGGAACACCGGGGAGCTGTTTTTT.

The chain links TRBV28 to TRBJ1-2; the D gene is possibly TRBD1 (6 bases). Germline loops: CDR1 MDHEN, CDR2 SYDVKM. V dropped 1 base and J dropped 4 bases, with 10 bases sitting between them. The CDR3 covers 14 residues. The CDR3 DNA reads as TGTGCCAGCAGTTTATCCGGGGACATCTATGGCTACACCTTC. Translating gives CASSLSGDIYGYTF.

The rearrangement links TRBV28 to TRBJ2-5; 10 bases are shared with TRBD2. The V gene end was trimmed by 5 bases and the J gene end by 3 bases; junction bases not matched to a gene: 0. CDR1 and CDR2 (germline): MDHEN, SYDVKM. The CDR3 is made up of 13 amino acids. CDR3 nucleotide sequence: TGTGCCAGCAGTGGACTAGCGGAAGAGACCCAGTACTTC. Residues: CASSGLAEETQYF. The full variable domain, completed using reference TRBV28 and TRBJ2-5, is DVKVTQSSRYLVKRTGEKVFLECVQDMDHENMFWYRQDPGLGLRLIYFSYDVKMKEKGDIPEGYSVSREKKERFSLILESASTNQTSMYLCASSGLAEETQYFGPGTRLLVL.

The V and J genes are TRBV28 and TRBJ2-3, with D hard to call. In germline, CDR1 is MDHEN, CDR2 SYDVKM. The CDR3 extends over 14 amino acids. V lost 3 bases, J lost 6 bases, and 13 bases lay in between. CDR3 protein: CASSFSGLRDTQYF. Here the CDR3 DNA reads TGTGCCAGCAGTTTCTCGGGTCTCCGGGATACGCAGTATTTT.

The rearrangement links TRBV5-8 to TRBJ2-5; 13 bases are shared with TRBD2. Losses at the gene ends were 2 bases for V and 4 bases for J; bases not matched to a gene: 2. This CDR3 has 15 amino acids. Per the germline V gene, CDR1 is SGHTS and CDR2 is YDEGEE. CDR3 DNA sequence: TGTGCCAGCAGCTTCCGACTAGCGGGAGGAGAGACCCAGTACTTC. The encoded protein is CASSFRLAGGETQYF.

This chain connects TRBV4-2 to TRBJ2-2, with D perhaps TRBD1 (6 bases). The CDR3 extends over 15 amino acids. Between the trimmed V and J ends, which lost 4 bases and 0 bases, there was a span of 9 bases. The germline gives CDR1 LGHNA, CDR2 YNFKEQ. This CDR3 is CASSRGQANTGELFF. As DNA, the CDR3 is TGTGCCAGCAGCCGGGGGCAGGCGAACACCGGGGAGCTGTTTTTT.